Listed below are T cell receptor beta chains from one sample, sequenced in a study of response to subunit inactivated influenza vaccine. TCRdb fed the RT-PCR reads into MiXCR, producing one record per CDR3 protein. The sample includes about 520,000 distinct CDR3 sequences, 7.2% seen only once; the top ten take roughly 14%. The sequenced sample was PBMCs from blood, obtained around 25 months after vaccination. The receptors were gathered from a man between 50 and 69 years old who received an inactivated influenza vaccine. CDR3s leave out the opening cysteine and the closing phenylalanine or tryptophan. D genes are given only for firm matches. Clone size appears in some rows only: once, few, many, or a class for an expanded clone.

j_gene: TRBJ2-2
v_gene: TRBV5-6
abundance: few
d_gene: TRBD2
CDR3aa: ASSLAIAGGNTGELF

j_gene: TRBJ2-1
v_gene: TRBV7-3
abundance: few
d_gene: .
CDR3aa: ASGTNNEQF

j_gene: TRBJ1-2
v_gene: TRBV15
abundance: .
d_gene: .
CDR3aa: ATSNRAYGYT

j_gene: TRBJ2-6
v_gene: TRBV12-3/TRBV12-4
abundance: .
d_gene: TRBD1
CDR3aa: ASSPRTGTSGANVLT

j_gene: TRBJ2-3
v_gene: TRBV7-3
abundance: many
d_gene: TRBD2
CDR3aa: ASTQMAGGLDTQY

j_gene: TRBJ2-3
v_gene: TRBV7-3
abundance: few
d_gene: TRBD1
CDR3aa: ASSLTGGPSTDTQY

j_gene: TRBJ2-3
v_gene: TRBV2
abundance: .
d_gene: TRBD2
CDR3aa: ASSLPGLAGTDTQY

j_gene: TRBJ2-3
v_gene: TRBV5-5
abundance: .
d_gene: TRBD2
CDR3aa: ASRNGAGRGTDTQY

j_gene: TRBJ2-7
v_gene: TRBV18
abundance: many
d_gene: TRBD2
CDR3aa: ASSPSGGPYEQY

j_gene: TRBJ2-2
v_gene: TRBV28
abundance: .
d_gene: TRBD1
CDR3aa: ASSLRTGVGTGELF

j_gene: TRBJ1-6
v_gene: TRBV20-1
abundance: few
d_gene: .
CDR3aa: SARVRGLYSPLH

j_gene: TRBJ2-5
v_gene: TRBV29-1
abundance: few
d_gene: .
CDR3aa: SVGGREIGTQY

j_gene: TRBJ2-7
v_gene: TRBV5-1
abundance: few
d_gene: TRBD2
CDR3aa: ASSLAGTTSYEQY

j_gene: TRBJ2-6
v_gene: TRBV18
abundance: .
d_gene: .
CDR3aa: ASSPGQFSGANVLT

j_gene: TRBJ2-2
v_gene: TRBV5-5
abundance: many
d_gene: .
CDR3aa: ASSLFQGRGSGELF

j_gene: TRBJ2-2
v_gene: TRBV9
abundance: .
d_gene: .
CDR3aa: ASSPSGRVQSGGELF

j_gene: TRBJ1-2
v_gene: TRBV28
abundance: many
d_gene: TRBD1
CDR3aa: ASSFLGQAET

j_gene: TRBJ2-7
v_gene: TRBV5-5
abundance: .
d_gene: .
CDR3aa: ASSFDIIPYEQY

j_gene: TRBJ2-3
v_gene: TRBV11-2
abundance: many
d_gene: .
CDR3aa: ASSLAQGRSDTQY

j_gene: TRBJ2-3
v_gene: TRBV6-5
abundance: many
d_gene: .
CDR3aa: ASSSYYSTDTQY

j_gene: TRBJ1-5
v_gene: TRBV9
abundance: many
d_gene: TRBD1
CDR3aa: ASSVTGQPNQPQH

j_gene: TRBJ2-1
v_gene: TRBV5-1
abundance: .
d_gene: .
CDR3aa: ASSLSGDIGYEQF

j_gene: TRBJ2-7
v_gene: TRBV15
abundance: many
d_gene: .
CDR3aa: ATSREAIYEQY

j_gene: TRBJ1-2
v_gene: TRBV6-1
abundance: few
d_gene: TRBD1
CDR3aa: ASRPMTGGGGYT

j_gene: TRBJ2-4
v_gene: TRBV14
abundance: many
d_gene: .
CDR3aa: ASSKGPSPAKNIQY

j_gene: TRBJ2-3
v_gene: TRBV7-8
abundance: few
d_gene: TRBD2
CDR3aa: ASSLGVRRAGGPTDTQY

j_gene: TRBJ2-7
v_gene: TRBV5-1
abundance: many
d_gene: .
CDR3aa: ASSLVSTAKEQY

j_gene: TRBJ1-5
v_gene: TRBV10-1
abundance: few
d_gene: TRBD1
CDR3aa: ASSEGQGEVGNQPQH

j_gene: TRBJ2-3
v_gene: TRBV6-2/TRBV6-3
abundance: many
d_gene: TRBD2
CDR3aa: ASRRGGGADTQY

j_gene: TRBJ2-2
v_gene: TRBV4-3
abundance: many
d_gene: .
CDR3aa: ASGTEARDGELF

j_gene: TRBJ2-1
v_gene: TRBV5-1
abundance: few
d_gene: TRBD1
CDR3aa: ASSFGQEIYNEQF

j_gene: TRBJ2-2
v_gene: TRBV3-1
abundance: .
d_gene: .
CDR3aa: ASKETGSTGELF

j_gene: TRBJ2-5
v_gene: TRBV25-1
abundance: few
d_gene: .
CDR3aa: ASSESRPPETQY

j_gene: TRBJ2-5
v_gene: TRBV7-2
abundance: many
d_gene: .
CDR3aa: ASSLGPGHTRQETQY

j_gene: TRBJ2-1
v_gene: TRBV6-5
abundance: many
d_gene: .
CDR3aa: ASSYSDNYNEQF

j_gene: TRBJ2-7
v_gene: TRBV6-2/TRBV6-3
abundance: few
d_gene: TRBD1
CDR3aa: ASSRPGQLEMGEQY

j_gene: TRBJ2-1
v_gene: TRBV10-3
abundance: few
d_gene: TRBD2
CDR3aa: AIRKAGLVYNEQF

j_gene: TRBJ1-3
v_gene: TRBV20-1
abundance: few
d_gene: TRBD1
CDR3aa: SARTGLGFSGNTIY

j_gene: TRBJ2-1
v_gene: TRBV6-1
abundance: few
d_gene: TRBD1
CDR3aa: ASSTIDRVHEQF

j_gene: TRBJ2-7
v_gene: TRBV29-1
abundance: many
d_gene: .
CDR3aa: SVGTEPSEQY

j_gene: TRBJ2-1
v_gene: TRBV10-2
abundance: many
d_gene: TRBD2
CDR3aa: ASRRDYTYNEQF

j_gene: TRBJ2-5
v_gene: TRBV20-1
abundance: .
d_gene: TRBD2
CDR3aa: SAASSGRETQY

j_gene: TRBJ2-7
v_gene: TRBV6-2/TRBV6-3
abundance: .
d_gene: TRBD1
CDR3aa: ASSPGQGMSYEQY

j_gene: TRBJ2-7
v_gene: TRBV7-2
abundance: .
d_gene: .
CDR3aa: ASSSDPPGYEQY

j_gene: TRBJ1-2
v_gene: TRBV10-3
abundance: .
d_gene: .
CDR3aa: AISESTANYGYT

j_gene: TRBJ2-1
v_gene: TRBV6-2/TRBV6-3
abundance: many
d_gene: TRBD2
CDR3aa: ASTPGLAGGNPYNEQF

j_gene: TRBJ1-1
v_gene: TRBV5-6
abundance: .
d_gene: .
CDR3aa: ASSLRGPNTEAF

j_gene: TRBJ2-1
v_gene: TRBV20-1
abundance: .
d_gene: TRBD2
CDR3aa: SAGGLAGVRSYNEQF

j_gene: TRBJ2-2
v_gene: TRBV4-3
abundance: few
d_gene: .
CDR3aa: ASSHVPNTGELF

j_gene: TRBJ1-2
v_gene: TRBV20-1
abundance: many
d_gene: TRBD1
CDR3aa: SARDVQGAVGYT

j_gene: TRBJ1-4
v_gene: TRBV5-1
abundance: few
d_gene: .
CDR3aa: ASSLAIQGEKLF

j_gene: TRBJ2-1
v_gene: TRBV20-1
abundance: few
d_gene: TRBD2
CDR3aa: SASSARRDYSMEQF

j_gene: TRBJ2-5
v_gene: TRBV28
abundance: many
d_gene: .
CDR3aa: ASSSPGNGFETQY

j_gene: TRBJ2-5
v_gene: TRBV2
abundance: .
d_gene: TRBD2
CDR3aa: ASSERRGETQY